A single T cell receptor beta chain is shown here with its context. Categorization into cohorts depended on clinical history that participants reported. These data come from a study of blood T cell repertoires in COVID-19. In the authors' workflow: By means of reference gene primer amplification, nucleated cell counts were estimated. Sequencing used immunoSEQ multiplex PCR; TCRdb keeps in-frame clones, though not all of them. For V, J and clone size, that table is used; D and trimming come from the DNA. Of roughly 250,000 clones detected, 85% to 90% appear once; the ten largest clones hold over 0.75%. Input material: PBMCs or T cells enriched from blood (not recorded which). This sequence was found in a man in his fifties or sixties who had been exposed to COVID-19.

The CDR3 DNA follows: TGTGCCAGTAGTATGCGACAGCTTAACTATGGCTACACCTTC. It yields the protein CASSMRQLNYGYTF. The chain recombines TRBV19 with TRBJ1-2; possible D gene TRBD1, 5 bases. Germline lookup yields CDR1 LNHDA and CDR2 SQIVND (reference sequence). Trimming removed 3 bases from V and 1 base from J, with 9 bases in between. The CDR3 extends over 14 amino acids.